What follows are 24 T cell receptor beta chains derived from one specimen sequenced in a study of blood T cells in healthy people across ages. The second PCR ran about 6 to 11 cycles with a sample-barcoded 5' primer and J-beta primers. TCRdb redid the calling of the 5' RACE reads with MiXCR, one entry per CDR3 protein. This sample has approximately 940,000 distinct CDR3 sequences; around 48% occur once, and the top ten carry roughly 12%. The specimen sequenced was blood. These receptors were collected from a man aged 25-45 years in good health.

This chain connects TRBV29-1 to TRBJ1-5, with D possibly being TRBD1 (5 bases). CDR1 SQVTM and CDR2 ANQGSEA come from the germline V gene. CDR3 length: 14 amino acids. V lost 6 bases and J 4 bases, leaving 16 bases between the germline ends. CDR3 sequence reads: CSVGVGVSNQPQHF. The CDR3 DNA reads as TGCAGCGTGGGCGTAGGGGTCTCTAATCAGCCCCAGCATTTT.

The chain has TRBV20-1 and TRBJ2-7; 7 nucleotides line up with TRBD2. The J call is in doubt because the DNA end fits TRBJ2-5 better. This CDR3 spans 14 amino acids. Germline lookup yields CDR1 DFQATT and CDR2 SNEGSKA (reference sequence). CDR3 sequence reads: CSAGVTGGEETQYF. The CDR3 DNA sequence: TGCAGTGCTGGCGTAACGGGAGGTGAAGAGACCCAGTACTTC.

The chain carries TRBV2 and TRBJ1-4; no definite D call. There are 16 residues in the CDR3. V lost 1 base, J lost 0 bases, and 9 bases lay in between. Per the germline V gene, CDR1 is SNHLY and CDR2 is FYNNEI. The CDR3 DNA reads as TGTGCCAGCAGTGAAGGAAGGAGTGCAACTAATGAAAAACTGTTTTTT. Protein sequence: CASSEGRSATNEKLFF.

In DNA form, the CDR3 reads TGTGCCAGCAGCGCCCGGGCAGGGGCGAAGAACACCTTC. Protein: CASSARAGAKNTF. The chain joins TRBV5-6 to TRBJ1-2; the D gene is possibly TRBD1 (6 bases). V gave up 4 bases and J gave up 12 bases, with 19 bases separating them. This CDR3 region has 13 residues. CDR1 SGHDT and CDR2 YYEEEE come from the germline V gene. The full variable domain, with the rest looked up from reference TRBV5-6 and TRBJ1-2, is DAGVTQSPTHLIKTRGQQVTLRCSPKSGHDTVSWYQQALGQGPQFIFQYYEEEERQRGNFPDRFSGHQFPNYSSELNVNALLLGDSALYLCASSARAGAKNTFGSGTRLTVV.

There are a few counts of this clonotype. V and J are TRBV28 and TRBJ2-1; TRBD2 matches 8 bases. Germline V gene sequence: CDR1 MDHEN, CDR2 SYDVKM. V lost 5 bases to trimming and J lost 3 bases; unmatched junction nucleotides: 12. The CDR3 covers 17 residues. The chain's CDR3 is CASSLSSGGRFYNEQFF. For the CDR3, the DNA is TGTGCCAGCAGTCTATCAAGCGGGGGTCGATTCTACAATGAGCAGTTCTTC.

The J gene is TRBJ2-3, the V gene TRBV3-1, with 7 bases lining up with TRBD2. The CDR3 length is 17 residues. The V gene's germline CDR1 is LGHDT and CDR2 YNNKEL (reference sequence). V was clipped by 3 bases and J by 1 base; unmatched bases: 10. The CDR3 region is CASSHGLAGFRTDTQYF. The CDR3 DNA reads TGTGCCAGCAGCCACGGCTTAGCGGGTTTTCGCACAGATACGCAGTATTTT.

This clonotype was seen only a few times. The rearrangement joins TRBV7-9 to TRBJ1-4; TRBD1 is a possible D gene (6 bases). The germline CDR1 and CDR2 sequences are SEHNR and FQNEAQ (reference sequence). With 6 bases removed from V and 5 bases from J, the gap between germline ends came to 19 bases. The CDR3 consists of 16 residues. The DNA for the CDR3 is TGTGCCAGCAGTGACGTCTACAGGGACGGGAATGAAAAACTGTTTTTT. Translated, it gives CASSDVYRDGNEKLFF.

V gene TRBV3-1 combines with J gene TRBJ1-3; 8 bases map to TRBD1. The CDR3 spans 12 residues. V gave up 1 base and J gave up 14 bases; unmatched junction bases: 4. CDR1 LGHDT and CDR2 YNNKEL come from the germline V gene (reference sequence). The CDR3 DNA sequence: TGTGCCAGCAGCCAAGGAGGACAGGGAGTATATTTT. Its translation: CASSQGGQGVYF.

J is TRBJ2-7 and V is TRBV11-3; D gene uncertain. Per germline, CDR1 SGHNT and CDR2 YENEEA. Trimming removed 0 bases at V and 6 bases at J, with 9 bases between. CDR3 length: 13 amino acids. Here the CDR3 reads CASSLDRPGEQYF. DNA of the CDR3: TGTGCCAGCAGCTTAGACAGGCCTGGCGAGCAGTACTTC.

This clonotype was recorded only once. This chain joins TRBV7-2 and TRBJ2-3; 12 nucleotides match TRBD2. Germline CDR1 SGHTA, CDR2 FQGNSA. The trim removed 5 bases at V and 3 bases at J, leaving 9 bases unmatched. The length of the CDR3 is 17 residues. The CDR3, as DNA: TGTGCCAGCAGCCTACTAGCGGGGGGTGGGCGTACAGATACGCAGTATTTT. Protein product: CASSLLAGGGRTDTQYF.

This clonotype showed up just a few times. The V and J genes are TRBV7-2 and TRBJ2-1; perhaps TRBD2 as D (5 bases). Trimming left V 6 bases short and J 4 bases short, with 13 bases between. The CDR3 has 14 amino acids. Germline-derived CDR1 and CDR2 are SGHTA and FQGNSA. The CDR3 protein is CASSLDWSYNEQFF. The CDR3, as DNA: TGTGCCAGCAGTCTGGACTGGTCGTACAATGAGCAGTTCTTC.

CDR3 amino acids: CASSQASGGAINEQFF. The CDR3 bases are TGTGCCAGCAGCCAGGCTAGCGGGGGGGCCATTAATGAGCAGTTCTTC. The chain recombines TRBV4-2 with TRBJ2-1, with 12 bases that match TRBD2. Germline V gene lookup returns CDR1 LGHNA and CDR2 YNFKEQ. The CDR3 has 16 residues. With V trimmed by 3 bases and J by 7 bases, 7 bases remained unmatched.

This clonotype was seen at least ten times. In DNA, the CDR3 is TGTGCCAGCTCACAGGGGAGGGACACTGAAGCTTTCTTT. Translation gives CASSQGRDTEAFF. The chain combines TRBV4-2 with TRBJ1-1, with 7 bases that match TRBD1. The CDR3 length is 13 residues. Germline V gives CDR1 LGHNA, CDR2 YNFKEQ. V was clipped by 8 bases and J by 3 bases; unmatched bases: 6.

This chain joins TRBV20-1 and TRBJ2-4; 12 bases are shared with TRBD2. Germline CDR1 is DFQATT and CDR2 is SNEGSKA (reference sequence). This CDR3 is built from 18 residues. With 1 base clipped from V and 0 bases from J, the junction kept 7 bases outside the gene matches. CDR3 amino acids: CSARGTSGVSLAKNIQYF. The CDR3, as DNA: TGCAGTGCTAGAGGGACTAGCGGGGTATCACTAGCCAAAAACATTCAGTACTTC.

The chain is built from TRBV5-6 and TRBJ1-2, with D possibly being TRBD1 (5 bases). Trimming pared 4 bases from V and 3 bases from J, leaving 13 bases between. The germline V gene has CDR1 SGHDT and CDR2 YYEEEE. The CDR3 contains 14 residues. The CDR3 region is CASSDQGLYYGYTF. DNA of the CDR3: TGTGCCAGCAGCGATCAGGGCCTATACTATGGCTACACCTTC.

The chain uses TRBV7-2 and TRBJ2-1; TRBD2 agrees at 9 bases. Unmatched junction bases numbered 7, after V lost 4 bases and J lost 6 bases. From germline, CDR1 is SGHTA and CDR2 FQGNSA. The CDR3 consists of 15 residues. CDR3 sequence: CASSSRTSDSNEQFF. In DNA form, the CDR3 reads TGTGCCAGCAGCTCCAGGACTAGCGATTCCAATGAGCAGTTCTTC.

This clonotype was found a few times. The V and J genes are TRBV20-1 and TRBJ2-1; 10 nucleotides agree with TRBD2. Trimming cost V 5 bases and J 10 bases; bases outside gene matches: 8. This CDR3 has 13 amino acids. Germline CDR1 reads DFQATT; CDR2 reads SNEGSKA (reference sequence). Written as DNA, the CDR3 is TGCAGTGCTGGAGTTACTAGCGGGGCAGAGCAGTTCTTC. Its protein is CSAGVTSGAEQFF.

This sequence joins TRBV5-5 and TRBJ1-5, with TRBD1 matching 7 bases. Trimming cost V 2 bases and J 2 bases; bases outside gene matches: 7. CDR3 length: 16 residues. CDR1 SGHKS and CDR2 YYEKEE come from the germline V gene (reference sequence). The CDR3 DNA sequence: TGTGCCAGCAGCTTTGAGTACAGGGGTGGCAATCAGCCCCAGCATTTT. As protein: CASSFEYRGGNQPQHF.

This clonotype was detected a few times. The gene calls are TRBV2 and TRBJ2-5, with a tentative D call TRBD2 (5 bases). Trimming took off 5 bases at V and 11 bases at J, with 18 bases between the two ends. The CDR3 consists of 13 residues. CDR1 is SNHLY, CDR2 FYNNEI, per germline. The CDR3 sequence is CASSFQDWGEQYF. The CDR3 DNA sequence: TGTGCCAGCAGTTTCCAGGATTGGGGAGAGCAGTACTTC. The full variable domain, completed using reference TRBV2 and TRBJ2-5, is EPEVTQTPSHQVTQMGQEVILRCVPISNHLYFYWYRQILGQKVEFLVSFYNNEISEKSEIFDDQFSVERPDGSNFTLKIRSTKLEDSAMYFCASSFQDWGEQYFGPGTRLLVL.

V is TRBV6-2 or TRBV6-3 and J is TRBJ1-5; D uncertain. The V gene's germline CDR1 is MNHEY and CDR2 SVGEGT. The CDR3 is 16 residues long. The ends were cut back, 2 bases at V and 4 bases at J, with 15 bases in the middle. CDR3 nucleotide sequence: TGTGCCAGCAGTTACGTCTCCGGCCAGATAAATCAGCCCCAGCATTTT. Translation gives CASSYVSGQINQPQHF.

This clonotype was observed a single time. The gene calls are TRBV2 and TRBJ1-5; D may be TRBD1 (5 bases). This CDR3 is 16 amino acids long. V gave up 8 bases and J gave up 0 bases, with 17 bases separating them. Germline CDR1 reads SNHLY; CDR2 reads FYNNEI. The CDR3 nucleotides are TGTGCCAGCGCCCCACAGGCGCCTGGTAGCAATCAGCCCCAGCATTTT. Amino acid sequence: CASAPQAPGSNQPQHF.

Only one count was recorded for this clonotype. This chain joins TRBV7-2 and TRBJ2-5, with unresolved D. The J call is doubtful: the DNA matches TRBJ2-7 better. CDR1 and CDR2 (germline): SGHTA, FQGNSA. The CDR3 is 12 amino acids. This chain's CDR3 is CASSFIRYEQYF. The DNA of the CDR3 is TGTGCCAGCAGCTTCATCAGATACGAGCAGTACTTC.

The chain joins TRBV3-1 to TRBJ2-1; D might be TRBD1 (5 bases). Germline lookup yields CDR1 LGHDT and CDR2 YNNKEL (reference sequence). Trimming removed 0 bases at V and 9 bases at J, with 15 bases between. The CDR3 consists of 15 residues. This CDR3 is CASSQDYAGSGEQFF. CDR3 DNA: TGTGCCAGCAGCCAAGATTACGCAGGGTCCGGTGAGCAGTTCTTC.

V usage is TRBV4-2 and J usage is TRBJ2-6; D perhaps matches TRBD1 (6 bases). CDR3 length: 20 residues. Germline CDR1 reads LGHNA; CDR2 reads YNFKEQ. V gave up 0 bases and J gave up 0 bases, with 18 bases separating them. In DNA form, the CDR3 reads TGTGCCAGCAGCCAAGAGGCCACACCGGACAGTAACTCTGGGGCCAACGTCCTGACTTTC. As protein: CASSQEATPDSNSGANVLTF.